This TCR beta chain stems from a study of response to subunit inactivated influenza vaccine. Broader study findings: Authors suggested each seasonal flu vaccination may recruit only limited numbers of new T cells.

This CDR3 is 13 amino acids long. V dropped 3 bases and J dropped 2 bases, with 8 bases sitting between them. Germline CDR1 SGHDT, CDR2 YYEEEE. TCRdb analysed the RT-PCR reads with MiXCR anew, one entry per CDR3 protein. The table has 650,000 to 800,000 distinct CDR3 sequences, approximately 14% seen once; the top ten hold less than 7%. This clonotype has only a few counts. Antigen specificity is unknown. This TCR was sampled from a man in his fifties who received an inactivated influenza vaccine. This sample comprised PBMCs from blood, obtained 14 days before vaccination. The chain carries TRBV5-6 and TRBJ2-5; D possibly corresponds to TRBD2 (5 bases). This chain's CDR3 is CASSSRTQETQYF. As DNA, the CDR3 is TGTGCCAGCAGCTCACGGACTCAAGAGACCCAGTACTTC.